Shown below are 8 T cell receptor beta chains from a single sample sequenced in a study of T cells in Graves' hyperthyroidism and ophthalmopathy. Amplification yielded TCR beta CDR3 regions, with RNA transcripts as the source. Using the HTBI primer set, a first-round RT-PCR was run on the TCR CDR3. MiXCR, run by TCRdb on the multiplex PCR reads, gives a single entry per CDR3 protein. The sample lists about 640,000 distinct CDR3 sequences, more than 12% seen once, with around 12% in the top ten. Sequencing was done on a sample of blood. The receptor set was obtained from a woman aged 50 to 65 with Graves' ophthalmopathy.

This clonotype was observed many times. The chain is built from TRBV6-2 or TRBV6-3 and TRBJ2-2; D is ambiguous. The germline V and J ends were trimmed by 2 bases and 6 bases, with 10 bases remaining between them. The germline V gene has CDR1 MNHEY and CDR2 SVGEGT. This CDR3 comprises 14 residues. The chain's CDR3 is CASSYPEYAGELFF. CDR3 bases: TGTGCCAGCAGTTACCCGGAGTATGCCGGGGAGCTGTTTTTT.

There are many counts of this clonotype. The chain links TRBV20-1 to TRBJ2-1, with 12 bases matching TRBD2. J was trimmed by 1 base and V by 0 bases; bases with no gene match: 16. The CDR3 length is 21 residues. Germline V gene lookup returns CDR1 DFQATT and CDR2 SNEGSKA (reference sequence). The CDR3 region is CSARDLTGTGTSGPSYNEQFF. The CDR3 DNA reads TGCAGTGCTAGAGATCTGACAGGCACCGGGACTAGCGGGCCATCCTACAATGAGCAGTTCTTC.

This clonotype was seen repeatedly, ten times or more. V gene TRBV7-9 combines with J gene TRBJ2-5, with a weak D call TRBD2 (5 bases). The CDR3 is 14 amino acids. CDR1 is SEHNR and CDR2 is FQNEAQ in the germline V gene (reference sequence). The germline V and J ends were trimmed by 5 bases and 5 bases, with 15 bases remaining between them. The CDR3 coding sequence is TGTGCCAGCAGCCGAAGGGAGCTCCAGGAGACCCAGTACTTC. Encoded protein: CASSRRELQETQYF.

The rearrangement uses TRBV7-9 and TRBJ1-2; TRBD1 agrees at 9 bases. V was clipped by 3 bases and J by 4 bases; unmatched bases: 6. CDR1 and CDR2 from the germline V gene are SEHNR and FQNEAQ (reference sequence). This CDR3 is built from 15 residues. In nucleotides, the CDR3 is TGTGCCAGCAGCTTGGACAGGGGAGCCGCCTATGGCTACACCTTC. This encodes CASSLDRGAAYGYTF. The full variable domain, rest sourced from reference TRBV7-9 and TRBJ1-2, is DTGVSQNPRHKITKRGQNVTFRCDPISEHNRLYWYRQTLGQGPEFLTYFQNEAQLEKSRLLSDRFSAERPKGSFSTLEIQRTEQGDSAMYLCASSLDRGAAYGYTFGSGTRLTVV.

This clonotype has at least ten counts. This rearrangement joins TRBV7-2 to TRBJ2-1, with 16 bases lining up with TRBD2. The V gene's germline CDR1 is SGHTA and CDR2 FQGNSA. V lost 5 bases and J lost 5; bases outside the gene matches: 6. This CDR3 contains 17 residues. CDR3: CASSGTSGRASNNEQFF. The CDR3 nucleotides are TGTGCCAGCAGCGGGACTAGCGGGAGGGCCTCTAACAATGAGCAGTTCTTC.

This clonotype has ten or more counts. The chain links TRBV28 to TRBJ1-1; 8 positions agree with TRBD1. Germline lookup yields CDR1 MDHEN and CDR2 SYDVKM. The CDR3 is 15 amino acids. The V gene end was trimmed by 5 bases and the J gene end by 4 bases; junction bases not matched to a gene: 9. CDR3 sequence: CASSQGQVVGTEAFF. In DNA form, the CDR3 reads TGTGCCAGCAGTCAGGGACAGGTAGTGGGCACTGAAGCTTTCTTT.

This clonotype was observed at least ten times. The chain has TRBV5-1 and TRBJ2-2; D unclear. V was cut by 6 bases and J by 3 bases, with 12 bases left in between. The CDR3 contains 14 residues. Germline CDR1 SGHRS, CDR2 YFSETQ. CDR3 protein: CASTETVDTGELFF. The CDR3, as DNA: TGCGCCAGCACCGAGACGGTAGACACCGGGGAGCTGTTTTTT.

This clonotype was picked up a small number of times. The chain is built from TRBV27 and TRBJ2-2; no clear D gene. The CDR3 consists of 15 residues. CDR1 and CDR2 (germline): MNHEY, SMNVEV (reference sequence). V lost 6 bases and J lost 6, with 17 bases in between. CDR3 coding DNA: TGTGCCAGCAGCCTGGACCGCACACCCCCCGGGGAGCTGTTTTTT. It specifies CASSLDRTPPGELFF.